This TCR beta chain stems from a study of long-term antiretroviral therapy in people with HIV. Study-wide context: Earliest sampling preceded the 2015 immediate-ART recommendation by about a decade.

An immunoSEQ assay, version v3.0, was performed at survey level. Method: immunoSEQ multiplex PCR; TCRdb's copy keeps in-frame clones and lacks some. The top ten clones hold roughly 9% of a sample with 17,000 or so clones, over 70% of them seen once. As regards this clone: Antigen unknown.

Trimming left V 0 bases short and J 7 bases short, with 12 bases between. The germline V gene has CDR1 WNHNN and CDR2 SYGVQD (reference sequence). This CDR3 spans 14 amino acids. Overall study findings and caveats: All time points showed a repertoire dominated by clones expanded before ART.

This chain links TRBV10-1 with TRBJ2-5; D is unresolved. The TCR sequence derives from a man aged 50 to 59 with HIV. Here the sequenced sample was unsorted PBMCs, taken 0.3 years before starting antiretroviral therapy. DNA of the CDR3: TGCGCCAGCAGTGAGTCGAGGCTCCTAGGGACCCAGTACTTC. The encoded protein is CASSESRLLGTQYF.